A single sample is the source of the 31 T cell receptor beta chains below, sequenced in a study of regulatory T cells in long-lasting Graves disease. Relying on iRepertoire HTBI primers and Arm-PCR of CDR3 regions, the team built TCR beta libraries. MiXCR was run by TCRdb on the multiplex PCR reads, yielding one entry per CDR3 protein. This table has approximately 440,000 distinct CDR3 sequences, 15% to 20% appearing once. This sample's time point: newly diagnosed GD, antithyroid drugs for less than 3 months. With RNA extracted from PBMCs as input, the TCR library was made. These data also featured in a second study, about T cells in Graves' hyperthyroidism and ophthalmopathy.

The sequencing used peripheral blood mononuclear cells (PBMCs), collected at new diagnosis, from a patient treated with antithyroid drugs. The receptors shown here come from a middle-aged man with Graves disease.

This clonotype was counted a few times. The chain uses TRBV2 and TRBJ2-7, with unresolved D. Trimming took 7 bases from V and 1 from J, leaving 5 bases between them. CDR3 length: 11 amino acids. CDR1 is SNHLY, CDR2 FYNNEI, per germline. The CDR3 is CASMWSYEQYF. In DNA form, the CDR3 reads TGTGCCAGCATGTGGTCCTACGAGCAGTACTTC.

This clonotype has just a few counts. V gene TRBV5-5 combines with J gene TRBJ2-5; weak D call: TRBD2 (6 bases). Germline V gene lookup returns CDR1 SGHKS and CDR2 YYEKEE (reference sequence). The CDR3 is 15 amino acids. V lost 5 bases to trimming and J lost 2 bases, with 16 bases between them. This CDR3 is CASRRGVAAQETQYF. The CDR3 nucleotides are TGTGCCAGCAGACGCGGGGTAGCGGCACAAGAGACCCAGTACTTC.

This clonotype was seen at least ten times. The chain joins TRBV7-9 to TRBJ2-7, with D tentatively TRBD1 (6 bases). The CDR3 spans 16 residues. Between the trimmed V and J ends, which lost 0 bases and 0 bases, there was a span of 12 bases. The germline V gene has CDR1 SEHNR and CDR2 FQNEAQ (reference sequence). This chain's CDR3 is CASSLAPGHSSYEQYF. CDR3 sequence (DNA): TGTGCCAGCAGCTTAGCACCGGGACACAGCTCCTACGAGCAGTACTTC.

V gene TRBV7-8 combines with J gene TRBJ1-2; no firm D call. Trimming left V 5 bases short and J 0 bases short, with 10 bases between. This CDR3 is 14 amino acids long. Germline V gives CDR1 SGHVS, CDR2 FQNEAQ. The DNA for the CDR3 is TGTGCCAGCAGCCCCCACATGTCTAACTATGGCTACACCTTC. Translation: CASSPHMSNYGYTF.

Many counts were recorded for this clonotype. The chain employs TRBV20-1 and TRBJ2-7, with a weak D call TRBD2 (5 bases). Trimming pared 3 bases from V and 1 base from J, leaving 10 bases between. The CDR3 contains 13 residues. Germline lookup yields CDR1 DFQATT and CDR2 SNEGSKA (reference sequence). Here the CDR3 DNA reads TGCAGTGCTAGTTTTCCGGGATCCTACGAGCAGTACTTC. This encodes CSASFPGSYEQYF.

This clonotype was detected ten times or more. The chain is built from TRBV11-2 and TRBJ2-3, with 8 bases lining up with TRBD2. The junction had 14 bases not matched to a gene; V was cut back by 5 bases and J by 13 bases. Germline CDR1 is SGHAT and CDR2 is FQNNGV. This CDR3 contains 14 residues. The chain's CDR3 is CASSKGLAESSKYF. Here the CDR3 DNA reads TGTGCCAGCAGCAAAGGACTAGCTGAGTCCTCAAAGTATTTT.

The rearrangement joins TRBV13 to TRBJ2-7, with D maybe TRBD1 (6 bases). Germline V CDR1 and CDR2: PRHDT, FYEKMQ (reference sequence). The CDR3 covers 15 residues. V lost 3 bases, J lost 3 bases, and 15 bases lay in between. CDR3 DNA sequence: TGTGCCAGCAGCTTCCGGACAGAAAGGGGCTACGAGCAGTACTTC. It is translated as CASSFRTERGYEQYF.

This clonotype was counted between two and nine times. V gene TRBV28 combines with J gene TRBJ2-4; D ambiguous. Trimming cost V 3 bases and J 0 bases, with 12 bases left between them. From germline, CDR1 is MDHEN and CDR2 SYDVKM. CDR3 length equals 16 residues. DNA for the CDR3: TGTGCCAGCAGTTTTGTGCAGACCTTAGCCAAAAACATTCAGTACTTC. Its protein product is CASSFVQTLAKNIQYF.

This clonotype occurred many times. The chain recombines TRBV3-1 with TRBJ2-1, with 8 bases identical to TRBD2. Germline V gene data show CDR1 as LGHDT and CDR2 as YNNKEL (reference sequence). CDR3 size: 17 residues. V lost 0 bases to trimming and J lost 6 bases; unmatched junction nucleotides: 10. CDR3 amino acids: CASSQDLLSGSSNEQFF. The CDR3 bases are TGTGCCAGCAGCCAAGATCTTCTGAGCGGGAGTTCCAATGAGCAGTTCTTC.

This clonotype was seen many times. The chain is built from TRBV20-1 and TRBJ1-2, with D possibly being TRBD1 (5 bases). CDR1 DFQATT and CDR2 SNEGSKA come from the germline V gene (reference sequence). Trimming removed 0 bases at V and 5 bases at J, with 13 bases between. This CDR3 contains 14 residues. The CDR3 DNA reads as TGCAGTGCTAGAGATTTCAGGGCAGGATATGGCTACACCTTC. It translates to CSARDFRAGYGYTF.

About this clonotype: Given a much more abundant clone one base away, this may be a read error. V gene TRBV27 combines with J gene TRBJ2-3; D assignment may be TRBD1 or TRBD2 (5 bases each). Germline CDR1 and CDR2: MNHEY and SMNVEV (reference sequence). The CDR3 is 15 residues long. V lost 5 bases to trimming and J lost 2 bases, with 14 bases between them. The CDR3 DNA is TGTGCCAGCAGTGATTTAAGGGACGCCACAGATACGCAGTATTTT. It specifies CASSDLRDATDTQYF.

This rearrangement joins TRBV3-1 to TRBJ2-3; D is possibly TRBD2 (5 bases). V was pared by 6 bases and J by 2 bases, with 12 bases between. The germline V gene has CDR1 LGHDT and CDR2 YNNKEL (reference sequence). This CDR3 has 14 residues. The CDR3, as DNA: TGTGCCAGCAGACCCTACGGGAACACAGATACGCAGTATTTT. Translated, it gives CASRPYGNTDTQYF.

The V gene is TRBV4-2, the J gene TRBJ2-7, with 7 bases lining up with TRBD1. The trim removed 4 bases at V and 6 bases at J, leaving 3 bases unmatched. Germline V gene lookup returns CDR1 LGHNA and CDR2 YNFKEQ. The CDR3 has 12 residues. The CDR3 spells CASSLRQGEQYF. The CDR3 region has the DNA TGTGCCAGCAGCCTACGACAGGGCGAGCAGTACTTC.

This clonotype was observed a handful of times. This sequence joins TRBV2 and TRBJ1-3, with no clear D. Germline V gene data show CDR1 as SNHLY and CDR2 as FYNNEI. The length of the CDR3 is 14 residues. The ends were cut back, 7 bases at V and 1 base at J, with 11 bases in the middle. DNA of the CDR3: TGTGCCAGCACCGAGTGGGCTTCTGGAAACACCATATATTTT. Protein: CASTEWASGNTIYF.

The table lists this clonotype with many counts. This sequence joins TRBV7-9 and TRBJ2-5; 7 positions agree with TRBD2. CDR1 and CDR2 from the germline V gene are SEHNR and FQNEAQ (reference sequence). The CDR3 covers 15 residues. V lost 5 bases, J lost 2 bases, and 8 bases stayed unmatched. The CDR3, as DNA: TGTGCCAGCAGCGGTAGGCTAGCGGATCAAGAGACCCAGTACTTC. This codes for CASSGRLADQETQYF.

Many counts were recorded for this clonotype. The CDR3 spells CASSSGQGLRETQYF. CDR3 nucleotide sequence: TGTGCCAGCAGTTCCGGCCAGGGGTTGCGAGAGACCCAGTACTTC. This rearrangement joins TRBV27 to TRBJ2-5; D may be TRBD1 (6 bases). V lost 4 bases and J 4 bases, leaving 16 bases between the germline ends. Germline-derived CDR1 and CDR2 are MNHEY and SMNVEV (reference sequence). The CDR3 is 15 residues long.

This clonotype was seen more than once but under ten times. This chain uses TRBV6-4 with TRBJ1-6, with 9 bases matching TRBD1. J gave up 9 bases and V 5 bases, and 5 bases lay outside the gene matches. The CDR3 has 14 amino acids. CDR1 and CDR2 from the germline V gene are MRHNA and SNTAGT. The CDR3 DNA reads TGTGCCAGCAGTCGGACAGGGGACGGTTCACCCCTCCACTTT. This encodes CASSRTGDGSPLHF.

This clonotype was seen at least ten times. The chain carries TRBV2 and TRBJ2-1, with D unclear. The germline gives CDR1 SNHLY, CDR2 FYNNEI. V gave up 4 bases and J gave up 0 bases, with 10 bases separating them. The CDR3 covers 15 residues. The CDR3 DNA sequence: TGTGCCAGCAGTGCCCCAGCGATCTCCTACAATGAGCAGTTCTTC. Its translation is CASSAPAISYNEQFF. The entire variable domain, with the rest obtained from reference TRBV2 and TRBJ2-1, is as follows: EPEVTQTPSHQVTQMGQEVILRCVPISNHLYFYWYRQILGQKVEFLVSFYNNEISEKSEIFDDQFSVERPDGSNFTLKIRSTKLEDSAMYFCASSAPAISYNEQFFGPGTRLTVL.

This chain links TRBV7-9 with TRBJ1-2; maybe TRBD1 (6 bases). The CDR3 loop spans 15 amino acids. V gave up 6 bases and J gave up 8 bases, with 22 bases separating them. Germline-derived CDR1 and CDR2 are SEHNR and FQNEAQ (reference sequence). The CDR3 DNA reads as TGTGCCAGCAGTAACCCGAACACCGGGGGCAGGGGCTACACCTTC. Protein: CASSNPNTGGRGYTF.

This clonotype was counted between two and nine times. This chain uses TRBV9 with TRBJ2-3; tentatively, D is TRBD2 (6 bases). Trimming removed 4 bases at V and 0 bases at J, with 15 bases between. The CDR3 extends over 16 amino acids. The germline CDR1 and CDR2 sequences are SGDLS and YYNGEE. The DNA of the CDR3 is TGTGCCAGCAGCCCAGCCTCCGGGGGAAGCACAGATACGCAGTATTTT. It yields the protein CASSPASGGSTDTQYF.

Concerning this clonotype: This may be a read error: a much more frequent sequence differs by one nucleotide. Likely a read error: the CDR3 ends without its conserved phenylalanine or tryptophan. The chain is built from TRBV5-1 and TRBJ2-5; D gene ambiguous. The ends were cut back, 1 base at V and 3 bases at J, with 7 bases in the middle. The CDR3 runs to 13 residues. Germline CDR1 is SGHRS and CDR2 is YFSETQ. CDR3: CASSLRVKETQYL. The CDR3 nucleotides are TGCGCCAGCAGCTTGCGCGTAAAAGAGACCCAGTACCTC.

In its sample, this clonotype was seen many times. This sequence joins TRBV5-1 and TRBJ1-1; D is unresolved. CDR3 size: 13 residues. Germline V gene sequence: CDR1 SGHRS, CDR2 YFSETQ. V lost 4 bases, J lost 5 bases, and 12 bases lay in between. Written as DNA, the CDR3 is TGCGCCAGCAGCCCCTCCGTCGGTACTGAAGCTTTCTTT. It is translated as CASSPSVGTEAFF.

The rearrangement links TRBV19 to TRBJ2-3; TRBD2 matches at 13 bases. The J call is uncertain, as TRBJ2-1 better fits the DNA end. The germline V gene has CDR1 LNHDA and CDR2 SQIVND (reference sequence). The CDR3 is 16 amino acids. The CDR3 bases are TGTGCCAGTAGTGTCTCCGGGACTAGCGGGACCGATGAGCAGTTCTTC. This encodes CASSVSGTSGTDEQFF.

This clonotype was counted ten times or more. CDR3 nucleotide sequence: TGCGCCAGCAGCTTGGGGGGGGCAAGCAATCAGCCCCAGCATTTT. This codes for CASSLGGASNQPQHF. The V and J genes are TRBV5-1 and TRBJ1-5, with D perhaps matching TRBD1 (6 bases). The V and J ends lost 0 bases and 1 base respectively, with 8 bases between them. Germline V lookup: CDR1 SGHRS, CDR2 YFSETQ. The CDR3 totals 15 residues.

This clonotype was recorded at least ten times. V and J are TRBV24-1 and TRBJ2-1, with D possibly being TRBD1 or TRBD2 (5 bases each). CDR3 length: 16 amino acids. Per germline, CDR1 KGHDR and CDR2 SFDVKD. Trimming stripped 3 bases from V and 8 bases from J, with 19 bases between. CDR3 sequence reads: CATSDRRDGAFDEQFF. CDR3 nucleotide sequence: TGTGCCACCAGTGATCGCCGGGACGGAGCTTTCGATGAGCAGTTCTTC.

This clonotype has a count of ten or more. The J gene is TRBJ2-1, the V gene TRBV7-9; 14 bases map to TRBD2. Per germline, CDR1 SEHNR and CDR2 FQNEAQ (reference sequence). V lost 4 bases and J lost 7; bases outside the gene matches: 9. This CDR3 is 17 amino acids long. The CDR3 DNA is TGTGCCAGCAGCTCCGGGACTAGCGGGAGTCTTGGGAATGAGCAGTTCTTC. It specifies CASSSGTSGSLGNEQFF. Complete variable domain (other parts from reference TRBV7-9 and TRBJ2-1): DTGVSQNPRHKITKRGQNVTFRCDPISEHNRLYWYRQTLGQGPEFLTYFQNEAQLEKSRLLSDRFSAERPKGSFSTLEIQRTEQGDSAMYLCASSSGTSGSLGNEQFFGPGTRLTVL.

This clonotype was found many times. This chain links TRBV11-2 with TRBJ2-3; a weak D match, TRBD2 (5 bases). The CDR3 length is 17 residues. From germline, CDR1 is SGHAT and CDR2 FQNNGV. Trimming took off 5 bases at V and 1 base at J, with 19 bases between the two ends. As DNA, the CDR3 is TGTGCCAGCAGCCCTAATGGGGTAGCGAGCCGCACAGATACGCAGTATTTT. Protein product: CASSPNGVASRTDTQYF.

This clonotype was counted a few times. This sequence joins TRBV3-1 and TRBJ2-7, with 12 bases fitting TRBD1. Germline V gene sequence: CDR1 LGHDT, CDR2 YNNKEL (reference sequence). Trimming cost V 0 bases and J 3 bases; bases outside gene matches: 15. The CDR3 covers 20 residues. The CDR3 nucleotides are TGTGCCAGCAGCCAAGAGTGGTCCGGGACAGGGGGCGCGGGGAACTACGAGCAGTACTTC. Protein sequence: CASSQEWSGTGGAGNYEQYF.

In its sample, this clonotype was seen a few times. A much more abundant neighbour one base away suggests this may be a read error. The chain couples TRBV3-1 to TRBJ1-2; D is possibly TRBD1 (5 bases). The CDR3 consists of 13 residues. Germline V gene lookup returns CDR1 LGHDT and CDR2 YNNKEL (reference sequence). V lost 4 bases, J lost 9 bases, and 15 bases lay in between. CDR3 sequence reads: CASSLRDGYSYTF. The CDR3 DNA follows: TGTGCCAGCAGCCTCAGGGATGGATATAGCTACACCTTC.

The chain is built from TRBV20-1 and TRBJ1-2; the D gene is possibly TRBD1 (6 bases). The germline V and J ends were trimmed by 7 bases and 1 base, with 19 bases remaining between them. The CDR3 contains 15 residues. Looked up from germline, CDR1 is DFQATT and CDR2 is SNEGSKA (reference sequence). The CDR3 loop reads CSVRSTTGLNYGYTF. CDR3 bases: TGCAGTGTTAGGTCGACTACAGGGCTTAACTATGGCTACACCTTC.

This clonotype was observed a handful of times. CDR3 DNA sequence: TGTGCCATCAGACCCGACAGGGGGAACACTGAAGCTTTCTTT. As protein: CAIRPDRGNTEAFF. This chain links TRBV10-3 with TRBJ1-1; 8 nucleotides line up with TRBD1. The CDR3 is 14 amino acids. The J segment lost 1 base and the V segment lost 6 bases, leaving 4 bases of the junction unmatched. Germline CDR1 and CDR2: ENHRY and SYGVKD.